Below are 26 T cell receptor beta chains sequenced from a single sample in a study of T cell responses to AZD1222 COVID-19 vaccine. The assay was immunoSEQ multiplex PCR, and TCRdb's table has in-frame clones only and misses some. Among about 110,000 clones listed, about 90% were seen once. The sample here was peripheral blood, taken 28 days after the second AZD1222 dose. The receptors come from an adult who received the AZD1222 COVID-19 vaccine.

This rearrangement joins TRBV4-1 to TRBJ1-4, with 7 nucleotides matching TRBD1. J gave up 4 bases and V 1 base, and 9 bases lay outside the gene matches. Germline assignment: CDR1 MGHRA and CDR2 YSYEKL. The CDR3 runs to 17 residues. CDR3 sequence reads: CASSQGVQDRSNEKLFF. CDR3 DNA: TGCGCCAGCAGCCAAGGGGTCCAGGACAGGAGTAATGAAAAACTGTTTTTT.

This chain links TRBV6-5 with TRBJ1-1; weak D call: TRBD1 (5 bases). V gave up 8 bases and J gave up 4 bases, with 17 bases separating them. Germline values: CDR1 MNHEY, CDR2 SVGAGI. The CDR3 extends over 14 amino acids. This CDR3 is CASRQGTWGTEAFF. The CDR3 DNA follows: TGTGCCAGCCGGCAGGGTACGTGGGGCACTGAAGCTTTCTTT.

CDR3: CASKGVAGTEQFF. In DNA form, the CDR3 reads TGTGCCAGTAAGGGGGTAGCGGGAACTGAGCAGTTCTTC. The chain links TRBV19 to TRBJ2-1, with 8 nucleotides matching TRBD2. Trimming removed 7 bases from V and 9 bases from J; junction bases left unmatched: 8. Per the germline V gene, CDR1 is LNHDA and CDR2 is SQIVND (reference sequence). CDR3 size: 13 residues.

The rearrangement joins TRBV28 to TRBJ2-3; 7 bases map to TRBD2. Per germline, CDR1 MDHEN and CDR2 SYDVKM. Trimming at V came to 7 bases and at J to 1 base, leaving 5 bases not matched to a gene. The CDR3 spans 14 residues. The CDR3 sequence is CASKKRGRTDTQYF. The CDR3 DNA sequence: TGTGCCAGCAAGAAGCGGGGCCGCACAGATACGCAGTATTTT.

This clone was seen only once. The same CDR3 is also encoded by other DNA sequences in this sample. The gene calls are TRBV5-1 and TRBJ1-2, with D possibly TRBD1 on 6 matching bases. The germline gives CDR1 SGHRS, CDR2 YFSETQ. CDR3 length: 13 residues. Trimming took off 4 bases at V and 2 bases at J, with 9 bases between the two ends. CDR3 DNA sequence: TGCGCCAGCAGCCCGGACAGAAACTATGGCTACACCTTC. Its translation is CASSPDRNYGYTF.

The chain recombines TRBV4-1 with TRBJ1-2; 8 bases map to TRBD1. The trim removed 2 bases at V and 7 bases at J, leaving 3 bases unmatched. This CDR3 is built from 13 residues. Looked up from germline, CDR1 is MGHRA and CDR2 is YSYEKL. The CDR3 DNA is TGCGCCAGCAGCCAACAGGGGGCATTTGGCTACACCTTC. Residues: CASSQQGAFGYTF.

The chain employs TRBV7-3 and TRBJ1-1; 9 nucleotides match TRBD1. The CDR3 loop spans 16 amino acids. V lost 2 bases and J lost 4; bases outside the gene matches: 8. The germline gives CDR1 SGHTA, CDR2 FQGTGA. CDR3 residues: CASSLGGQGRGTEAFF. The DNA of the CDR3 is TGTGCCAGCAGCTTAGGAGGACAGGGGCGAGGCACTGAAGCTTTCTTT.

V gene TRBV11-3 combines with J gene TRBJ2-1; possibly TRBD1 for D (5 bases). Germline CDR1 is SGHNT and CDR2 is YENEEA. This CDR3 is built from 16 residues. V lost 5 bases and J lost 4, with 18 bases in between. CDR3 in DNA: TGTGCCAGCAGCCCAGGGCGGCAGGGCAATTACAATGAGCAGTTCTTC. This sequence encodes CASSPGRQGNYNEQFF.

This clone was found many times. The genes are TRBV18 and TRBJ1-1; 9 nucleotides match TRBD1. Germline CDR1 is KGHSH and CDR2 is LQKENI. This CDR3 region has 15 residues. With V trimmed by 0 bases and J by 6 bases, 5 bases remained unmatched. The CDR3: CASSPPRTGDAEAFF. CDR3 sequence (DNA): TGTGCCAGCTCACCACCGCGGACAGGGGATGCTGAAGCTTTCTTT. Looking up the rest from reference TRBV18 and TRBJ1-1 gives the full variable domain: NAGVMQNPRHLVRRRGQEARLRCSPMKGHSHVYWYRQLPEEGLKFMVYLQKENIIDESGMPKERFSAEFPKEGPSILRIQQVVRGDSAAYFCASSPPRTGDAEAFFGQGTRLTVV.

The genes are TRBV9 and TRBJ1-4; unclear D gene. V was shortened by 4 bases and J by 5 bases, with 18 bases between the two germline ends. The germline CDR1 and CDR2 sequences are SGDLS and YYNGEE. The CDR3 totals 16 residues. CDR3 sequence (DNA): TGTGCCAGCAGCCCCCATGGGTCGCAAAAGAATGAAAAACTGTTTTTT. As protein: CASSPHGSQKNEKLFF. Using reference TRBV9 and TRBJ1-4 for the parts outside the CDR3, the full variable domain is DSGVTQTPKHLITATGQRVTLRCSPRSGDLSVYWYQQSLDQGLQFLIQYYNGEERAKGNILERFSAQQFPDLHSELNLSSLELGDSALYFCASSPHGSQKNEKLFFGSGTQLSVL.

The gene calls are TRBV12-2 and TRBJ1-2; no DNA check was done on the table's D call, TRBD1. TRBV12-2 has pseudogene status. The CDR3 has 20 amino acids. For the CDR3, the DNA is TGTGCAAGTCGCTTAGGGAAGGGTCGACAGGGGGCGGGAGGTTACTATGGCTACACCTTC. This translates into CASRLGKGRQGAGGYYGYTF.

This chain connects TRBV2 to TRBJ1-2; a weak D match, TRBD1 (5 bases). The CDR3 runs 14 residues. Germline assignment: CDR1 SNHLY and CDR2 FYNNEI. Trimming removed 7 bases at V and 0 bases at J, with 12 bases between. The CDR3 here is CASKQDTTNYGYTF. CDR3 DNA: TGTGCCAGCAAGCAGGACACAACTAACTATGGCTACACCTTC.

The J gene is TRBJ2-7, the V gene TRBV5-1, with TRBD2 matching 7 bases. Trimming cost V 0 bases and J 2 bases; bases outside gene matches: 2. This CDR3 is built from 14 residues. CDR1 SGHRS and CDR2 YFSETQ come from the germline V gene. CDR3 coding DNA: TGCGCCAGCAGCTTGGTGGCGGGAGCCTACGAGCAGTACTTC. Amino acid sequence: CASSLVAGAYEQYF.

CDR3 in amino acids: CGGQDYGYTF. Here the CDR3 DNA reads TGCGGGGGACAAGACTATGGCTACACCTTC. V and J are TRBV20-1 and TRBJ1-2; TRBD1 might be the D (6 bases). Germline lookup yields CDR1 DFQATT and CDR2 SNEGSKA (reference sequence). The CDR3 sequence is 10 residues long.

This clone was seen just once. This chain joins TRBV10-3 and TRBJ1-3; tentatively, D is TRBD1 (5 bases). Trimming shortened V by 1 base and J by 3 bases, and 13 bases separated the two germline ends. In germline, CDR1 is ENHRY, CDR2 SYGVKD. The CDR3 totals 16 residues. The chain's CDR3 is CAISEFPGRSGNTIYF. In DNA form, the CDR3 reads TGTGCCATCAGTGAGTTTCCGGGACGGAGTGGAAACACCATATATTTT.

The chain is built from TRBV19 and TRBJ1-6, with 9 bases lining up with TRBD1. Unmatched junction bases numbered 11, after V lost 1 base and J lost 10 bases. Germline V lookup: CDR1 LNHDA, CDR2 SQIVND (reference sequence). CDR3 length: 17 residues. This CDR3 reads CASSIVGQGTLNSPLHF. The CDR3 nucleotides are TGTGCCAGTAGTATAGTCGGACAGGGGACGTTAAACTCACCCCTCCACTTT.

The chain recombines TRBV5-1 with TRBJ2-2, with 11 bases that match TRBD2. CDR3 size: 17 residues. In germline, CDR1 is SGHRS, CDR2 YFSETQ. J was trimmed by 6 bases and V by 6 bases; bases with no gene match: 13. The CDR3 here is CASNQGLAAKWSGELFF. CDR3 sequence (DNA): TGCGCCAGCAACCAGGGACTAGCGGCTAAATGGTCCGGGGAGCTGTTTTTT.

This chain links TRBV18 with TRBJ1-1; D possibly corresponds to TRBD1 (5 bases). Looked up from germline, CDR1 is KGHSH and CDR2 is LQKENI. The CDR3 is made up of 14 amino acids. V dropped 4 bases and J dropped 1 base, with 10 bases sitting between them. The CDR3 loop reads CASSLRDGNTEAFF. The CDR3 DNA follows: TGTGCCAGCTCACTAAGGGACGGGAACACTGAAGCTTTCTTT.

V and J are TRBV19 and TRBJ1-1; D perhaps matches TRBD1 (5 bases). Germline CDR1 reads LNHDA; CDR2 reads SQIVND (reference sequence). This CDR3 has 14 residues. Trimming pared 2 bases from V and 5 bases from J, leaving 12 bases between. Here the CDR3 reads CASSINGGRTEAFF. Here the CDR3 DNA reads TGTGCCAGTAGTATAAACGGGGGGAGGACTGAAGCTTTCTTT.

V is TRBV7-2 and J is TRBJ2-5, with 14 bases identical to TRBD2. The CDR3 consists of 16 residues. Per the germline V gene, CDR1 is SGHTA and CDR2 is FQGNSA. J gave up 2 bases and V 3 bases, and 2 bases lay outside the gene matches. CDR3 region: CASSFGTSGGQETQYF. CDR3 sequence (DNA): TGTGCCAGCAGCTTCGGGACTAGCGGGGGACAAGAGACCCAGTACTTC.

This clone was recorded once. The chain links TRBV11-1 to TRBJ2-3; the match to TRBD2 covers 8 bases. V lost 0 bases to trimming and J lost 3 bases; unmatched junction nucleotides: 2. Germline V gives CDR1 SGHAT, CDR2 FQDESV (reference sequence). There are 15 residues in the CDR3. CDR3 protein: CASSLAAGVTDTQYF. The CDR3 DNA reads TGTGCCAGCAGCTTAGCAGCGGGGGTTACAGATACGCAGTATTTT.

The rearrangement links TRBV6-1 to TRBJ1-3, with a weak D call TRBD1 (5 bases). V lost 2 bases and J 2 bases, leaving 7 bases between the germline ends. CDR3 length: 14 residues. Per the germline V gene, CDR1 is MNHNS and CDR2 is SASEGT. The CDR3 here is CASSERGAGNTIYF. DNA for the CDR3: TGTGCCAGCAGTGAACGAGGGGCTGGAAACACCATATATTTT.

The chain joins TRBV28 to TRBJ1-1; D possibly corresponds to TRBD1 (6 bases). The germline V and J ends were trimmed by 5 bases and 3 bases, with 16 bases remaining between them. The germline gives CDR1 MDHEN, CDR2 SYDVKM. This CDR3 is built from 15 residues. For the CDR3, the DNA is TGTGCCAGCAGTACCCGGGCCAGGGGTTACACTGAAGCTTTCTTT. Protein: CASSTRARGYTEAFF. Complete variable domain (other parts from reference TRBV28 and TRBJ1-1): DVKVTQSSRYLVKRTGEKVFLECVQDMDHENMFWYRQDPGLGLRLIYFSYDVKMKEKGDIPEGYSVSREKKERFSLILESASTNQTSMYLCASSTRARGYTEAFFGQGTRLTVV.

CDR3 amino acids: CASSLAGTSTRNIQYF. The CDR3 nucleotides are TGTGCCAGCAGCTTGGCAGGGACTAGCACCCGAAACATTCAGTACTTC. The rearrangement joins TRBV5-4 to TRBJ2-4, with 9 bases fitting TRBD2. This CDR3 is built from 16 residues. Unmatched junction bases numbered 7, after V lost 0 bases and J lost 6 bases. Germline loops: CDR1 SGHNT, CDR2 YYREEE (reference sequence). Full variable domain (outside the CDR3, taken from reference TRBV5-4 and TRBJ2-4): ETGVTQSPTHLIKTRGQQVTLRCSSQSGHNTVSWYQQALGQGPQFIFQYYREEENGRGNFPPRFSGLQFPNYSSELNVNALELDDSALYLCASSLAGTSTRNIQYFGAGTRLSVL.

Only a few counts were recorded for this clone. V usage is TRBV5-1 and J usage is TRBJ1-2, with 7 bases identical to TRBD1. V shed 3 bases and J 2 bases; nucleotides not matched to a gene: 7. The length of the CDR3 is 15 residues. CDR1 is SGHRS and CDR2 is YFSETQ in the germline V gene. The CDR3 loop is CASSWETGKNYGYTF. The CDR3 nucleotides read TGCGCCAGCAGCTGGGAGACAGGGAAGAACTATGGCTACACCTTC.

The J gene is TRBJ1-4, the V gene TRBV6-5; perhaps TRBD1 as D (6 bases). The V end was cut by 6 bases, the J end by 7 bases, with 15 bases between. CDR1 is MNHEY, CDR2 SVGAGI, per germline. This CDR3 is 14 amino acids long. The CDR3 is CASSPQGISEKLFF. The CDR3 nucleotides are TGTGCCAGCAGCCCCCAGGGGATTTCTGAAAAACTGTTTTTT.